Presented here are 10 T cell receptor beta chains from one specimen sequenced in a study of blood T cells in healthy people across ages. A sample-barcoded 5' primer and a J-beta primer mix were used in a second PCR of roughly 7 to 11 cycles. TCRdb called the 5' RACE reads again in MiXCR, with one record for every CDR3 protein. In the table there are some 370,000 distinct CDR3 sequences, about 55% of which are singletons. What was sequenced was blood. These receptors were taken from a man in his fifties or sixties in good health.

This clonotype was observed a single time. The CDR3 DNA reads as TGTGCCAGCAGACCTAGCGGGAGTGCCCTCACCGGGGAGCTGTTTTTT. Translating it yields CASRPSGSALTGELFF. The rearrangement joins TRBV6-5 to TRBJ2-2, with TRBD2 matching 10 bases. With 6 bases clipped from V and 4 bases from J, the junction kept 8 bases outside the gene matches. The germline gives CDR1 MNHEY, CDR2 SVGAGI. The CDR3 runs 16 residues.

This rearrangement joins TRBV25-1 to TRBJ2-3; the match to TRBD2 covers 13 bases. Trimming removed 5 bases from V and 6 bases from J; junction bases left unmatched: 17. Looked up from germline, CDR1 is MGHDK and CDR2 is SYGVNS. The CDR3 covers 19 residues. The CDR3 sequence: CASSQRTGTSGKKADTQYF. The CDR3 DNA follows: TGTGCCAGCAGTCAAAGAACCGGGACTAGCGGGAAAAAAGCGGATACGCAGTATTTT.

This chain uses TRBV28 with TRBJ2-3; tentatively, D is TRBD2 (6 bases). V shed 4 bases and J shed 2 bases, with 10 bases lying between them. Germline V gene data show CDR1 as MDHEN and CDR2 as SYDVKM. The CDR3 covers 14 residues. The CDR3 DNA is TGTGCCAGCAGTTCGGAGGGCTACACAGATACGCAGTATTTT. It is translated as CASSSEGYTDTQYF.

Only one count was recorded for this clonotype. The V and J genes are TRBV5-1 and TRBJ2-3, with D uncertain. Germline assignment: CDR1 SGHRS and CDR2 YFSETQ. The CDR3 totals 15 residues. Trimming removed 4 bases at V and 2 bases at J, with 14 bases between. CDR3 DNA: TGCGCCAGCAGCCCAAGCCCGCGATCCACAGATACGCAGTATTTT. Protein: CASSPSPRSTDTQYF.

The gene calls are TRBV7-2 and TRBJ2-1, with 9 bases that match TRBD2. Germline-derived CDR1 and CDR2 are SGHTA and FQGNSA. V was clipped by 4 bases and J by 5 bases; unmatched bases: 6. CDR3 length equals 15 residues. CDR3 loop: CASSWGGRVDNEQFF. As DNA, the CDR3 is TGTGCCAGCAGCTGGGGCGGGAGGGTAGACAATGAGCAGTTCTTC.

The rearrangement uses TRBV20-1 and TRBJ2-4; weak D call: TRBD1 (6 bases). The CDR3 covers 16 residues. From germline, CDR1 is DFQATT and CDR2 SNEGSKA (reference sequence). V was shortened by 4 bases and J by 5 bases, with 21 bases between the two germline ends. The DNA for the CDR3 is TGCAGTGCTACAAACTCAGGGGAACGGGCAGAAAACATTCAGTACTTC. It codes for CSATNSGERAENIQYF.

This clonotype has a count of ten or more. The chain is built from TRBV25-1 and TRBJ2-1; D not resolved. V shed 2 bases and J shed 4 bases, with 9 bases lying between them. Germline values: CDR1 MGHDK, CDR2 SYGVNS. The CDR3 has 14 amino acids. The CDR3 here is CASSERSGYNEQFF. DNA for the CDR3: TGTGCCAGCAGTGAAAGGTCTGGATACAATGAGCAGTTCTTC.

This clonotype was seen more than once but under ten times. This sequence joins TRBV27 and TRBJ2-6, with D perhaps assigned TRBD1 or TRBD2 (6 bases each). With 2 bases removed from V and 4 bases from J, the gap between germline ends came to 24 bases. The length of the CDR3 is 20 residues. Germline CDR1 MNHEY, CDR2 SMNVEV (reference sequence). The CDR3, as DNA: TGTGCCAGCAGTTTAATTCGGCCAACCGAAACAGGGAGGGGGGCCAACGTCCTGACTTTC. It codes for CASSLIRPTETGRGANVLTF.

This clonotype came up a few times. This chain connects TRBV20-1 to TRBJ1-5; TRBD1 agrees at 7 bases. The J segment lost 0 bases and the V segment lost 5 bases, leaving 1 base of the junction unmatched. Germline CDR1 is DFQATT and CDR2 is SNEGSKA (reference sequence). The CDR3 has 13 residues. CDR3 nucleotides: TGCAGTGCTGACAGGGATAGCAATCAGCCCCAGCATTTT. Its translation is CSADRDSNQPQHF.

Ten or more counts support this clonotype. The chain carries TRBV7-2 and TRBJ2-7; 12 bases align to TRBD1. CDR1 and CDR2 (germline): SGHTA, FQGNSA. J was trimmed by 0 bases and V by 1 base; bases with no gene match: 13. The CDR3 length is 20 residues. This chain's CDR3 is CASSLGGRGTGGLSSYEQYF. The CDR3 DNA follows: TGTGCCAGCAGCTTAGGAGGGCGGGGGACAGGGGGCTTAAGCTCCTACGAGCAGTACTTC.